The sequence of this T cell receptor (beta chain) was determined in a study of identical twins. One entry per CDR3 protein results from TCRdb running MiXCR on the 5' RACE reads. The profile shows around 570,000 distinct CDR3 sequences, more than 9% of them singletons. This clonotype has just a few counts. Its target is not known. Overall study findings and caveats: The more abundant beta clonotypes in cord blood had fewer insertions, and memory repertoires did not show this. Weaker excess sharing between twins was seen in beta out-of-frame sequences. Models predicted too little out-of-frame TCR alpha sharing in monozygotic twins.

These data also formed part of another study, on yellow fever vaccine responses in identical twins. Turning to that study: Reportedly, twins showed a vaccine T cell response that looked partly convergent and partly personalized.

Sequenced: PBMCs. This TCR came from a woman aged 18-29 years in good health.

CDR3 nucleotide sequence: TGCGCCAGCAGCTTAGAGTCTGGTGGCTACACCTTC. Translated, it gives CASSLESGGYTF. The chain employs TRBV5-1 and TRBJ1-2; D unresolved. CDR1 and CDR2 (germline): SGHRS, YFSETQ. CDR3 length equals 12 residues. V was shortened by 2 bases and J by 7 bases, with 9 bases between the two germline ends.